These 32 T cell receptor beta chains originate from one sample sequenced in a study of siplizumab effects on memory and regulatory T cells. Using immunoSEQ multiplex PCR, the repertoire was profiled, and TCRdb retains in-frame clones only, with some absent. The profile covers about 10,000 clones, with almost 40% appearing a single time and 8.6% taken by the ten largest. In the mixed lymphocyte reaction, cells were cocultured for 6 days at 37°C. What these receptors recognize is not known. Sequencing was performed on CFSE-low (dividing) CD4+ T cells sorted from an allogeneic mixed lymphocyte reaction. These receptors all come from a human donor in good health; the cells came from an allogeneic mixed lymphocyte reaction.

This rearrangement joins TRBV7-2 to TRBJ1-1; D not certain. The V end lost 5 bases, the J end lost 0 bases, and 16 bases lay between the germline ends. Germline CDR1 is SGHTA and CDR2 is FQGNSA. The CDR3 extends over 16 amino acids. CDR3 sequence: CASSPREFTMNTEAFF. The CDR3, as DNA: TGTGCCAGCAGCCCCCGGGAGTTCACCATGAACACTGAAGCTTTCTTT.

V gene TRBV4-3 combines with J gene TRBJ2-7; TRBD2 matches at 8 bases. The CDR3 loop spans 15 amino acids. The germline V gene encodes CDR1 LGHNA and CDR2 YSLEER. V gave up 1 base and J gave up 4 bases; unmatched junction bases: 6. CDR3 sequence: CASSQVVLAAYEQYF. CDR3 in DNA: TGCGCCAGCAGCCAAGTCGTACTAGCGGCGTACGAGCAGTACTTC.

This clone was counted only a few times. V and J are TRBV2 and TRBJ1-1; D may be TRBD1 (5 bases). V shed 8 bases and J shed 11 bases, with 15 bases lying between them. The V gene's germline CDR1 is SNHLY and CDR2 FYNNEI. The CDR3 is made up of 11 amino acids. DNA of the CDR3: TGTGCCAGCCGGGACTTCATAACGGCTTTCTTT. Its translation is CASRDFITAFF.

This clone is labeled medium-sized. The chain carries TRBV10-3 and TRBJ1-1; no firm D call. The CDR3 runs 15 residues. V lost 6 bases to trimming and J lost 0 bases, with 14 bases between them. Germline V gene data show CDR1 as ENHRY and CDR2 as SYGVKD. The CDR3 sequence: CAISPGGIMNTEAFF. In nucleotides, the CDR3 is TGTGCCATCAGCCCGGGTGGGATAATGAACACTGAAGCTTTCTTT.

The gene calls are TRBV18 and TRBJ1-4, with 10 bases lining up with TRBD1. The germline V gene has CDR1 KGHSH and CDR2 LQKENI. V dropped 3 bases and J dropped 16; count of bases not matched to a gene: 8. The CDR3 totals 13 residues. CDR3: CASSPGTDRGRFF. The CDR3 nucleotides are TGTGCCAGCTCACCGGGAACGGACAGGGGGAGGTTTTTT.

This clone was found a few times. The rearrangement joins TRBV5-6 to TRBJ2-2; TRBD1 might be the D (7 bases). Germline CDR1 is SGHDT and CDR2 is YYEEEE. Trimming pared 3 bases from V and 2 bases from J, leaving 11 bases between. CDR3 length equals 15 residues. This CDR3 is CASSWRGPNTGELFF. The CDR3 DNA sequence: TGTGCCAGCAGCTGGAGGGGGCCTAACACCGGGGAGCTGTTTTTT. Looking up the rest from reference TRBV5-6 and TRBJ2-2 gives the full variable domain: DAGVTQSPTHLIKTRGQQVTLRCSPKSGHDTVSWYQQALGQGPQFIFQYYEEEERQRGNFPDRFSGHQFPNYSSELNVNALLLGDSALYLCASSWRGPNTGELFFGEGSRLTVL.

This clone was seen more than once but under ten times. The chain recombines TRBV5-4 with TRBJ2-7; the match to TRBD2 covers 10 bases. Germline CDR1 SGHNT, CDR2 YYREEE (reference sequence). J was trimmed by 0 bases and V by 1 base; bases with no gene match: 7. CDR3 length: 17 amino acids. The CDR3 DNA is TGTGCCAGCAGCTTGTTTAGCGGGAGGTCCCCCTCCTACGAGCAGTACTTC. Its translation: CASSLFSGRSPSYEQYF. Based on the CDR3 plus reference TRBV5-4 and TRBJ2-7, the full variable domain is ETGVTQSPTHLIKTRGQQVTLRCSSQSGHNTVSWYQQALGQGPQFIFQYYREEENGRGNFPPRFSGLQFPNYSSELNVNALELDDSALYLCASSLFSGRSPSYEQYFGPGTRLTVT.

Regarding this clone: This may be a read error: a much more frequent sequence differs by one nucleotide. This chain uses TRBV27 with TRBJ2-2; D is unresolved. V lost 6 bases, J lost 5 bases, and 16 bases lay in between. In germline, CDR1 is MNHEY, CDR2 SMNVEV (reference sequence). The CDR3 covers 15 residues. The CDR3 sequence: CASSLNSTVTGELFF. The CDR3 DNA is TGTGCCAGCAGCCTCAACTCGACGGTGACCGGGGAGCTGTTTTTT.

This clone was detected a few times. This sequence joins TRBV27 and TRBJ2-7, with 7 positions matching TRBD1. The V gene's germline CDR1 is MNHEY and CDR2 SMNVEV (reference sequence). The CDR3 is 15 amino acids. Trimming cost V 2 bases and J 2 bases; bases outside gene matches: 6. DNA of the CDR3: TGTGCCAGCAGTTTAATTACAGGGGTGGCCTACGAGCAGTACTTC. As protein: CASSLITGVAYEQYF.

Judged by abundance, this clone is medium-sized. The chain recombines TRBV19 with TRBJ1-2; the match to TRBD1 covers 7 bases. The CDR3 is 13 residues long. Losses at the gene ends were 4 bases for V and 5 bases for J; bases not matched to a gene: 4. Germline V gene lookup returns CDR1 LNHDA and CDR2 SQIVND (reference sequence). CDR3 residues: CASSKPGGYGYTF. The CDR3 nucleotides read TGTGCCAGTAGTAAACCAGGGGGTTATGGCTACACCTTC.

The sample holds a few counts of this clone. The rearrangement links TRBV30 to TRBJ2-4; 8 bases agree with TRBD1. The CDR3 loop spans 15 amino acids. From germline, CDR1 is GTSNPN and CDR2 SVGIG (reference sequence). After removal of 0 bases from V and 4 bases from J, the junction contained 5 bases not matched to a gene. The CDR3 DNA reads TGTGCCTGGAGTGTAGGCAGGGGGCCAAAAAACATTCAGTACTTC. Its protein product is CAWSVGRGPKNIQYF.

This clone was detected a few times. The rearrangement links TRBV5-4 to TRBJ2-1; 10 bases agree with TRBD2. With V trimmed by 4 bases and J by 4 bases, 5 bases remained unmatched. Germline assignment: CDR1 SGHNT and CDR2 YYREEE (reference sequence). The CDR3 is made up of 15 amino acids. CDR3 residues: CASSVGLAVYNEQFF. In DNA, the CDR3 is TGTGCCAGCAGCGTTGGACTAGCGGTTTACAATGAGCAGTTCTTC.

The V and J genes are TRBV5-1 and TRBJ2-1; a weak D match, TRBD2 (6 bases). Deletions cut 4 bases from V and 3 bases from J, with 11 bases between. Germline V gene data show CDR1 as SGHRS and CDR2 as YFSETQ. The CDR3 is 14 residues long. CDR3: CASSQGRDYNEQFF. As DNA, the CDR3 is TGCGCCAGCAGCCAAGGGCGGGACTACAATGAGCAGTTCTTC.

The chain carries TRBV9 and TRBJ2-7, with 9 nucleotides matching TRBD1. Trimming cost V 4 bases and J 4 bases; bases outside gene matches: 6. CDR3 length equals 14 residues. CDR1 is SGDLS, CDR2 YYNGEE, per germline. This chain's CDR3 is CASSTRDRDYEQYF. The CDR3 coding sequence is TGTGCCAGCAGCACCCGGGACAGGGATTACGAGCAGTACTTC.

The J gene is TRBJ2-5, the V gene TRBV7-6; tentatively, D is TRBD2 (6 bases). Trimming stripped 5 bases from V and 0 bases from J, with 13 bases between. There are 15 residues in the CDR3. CDR1 is SGHVS, CDR2 FNYEAQ, per germline. The CDR3 DNA reads TGTGCCAGCAGCGGAAGCCGGGAGAACCAAGAGACCCAGTACTTC. Its translation is CASSGSRENQETQYF. The full variable domain, rest sourced from reference TRBV7-6 and TRBJ2-5, is GAGVSQSPRYKVTKRGQDVALRCDPISGHVSLYWYRQALGQGPEFLTYFNYEAQQDKSGLPNDRFSAERPEGSISTLTIQRTEQRDSAMYRCASSGSRENQETQYFGPGTRLLVL.

This chain links TRBV6-6 with TRBJ2-7; TRBD1 is a possible D gene (6 bases). Germline V gene data show CDR1 as MNHNY and CDR2 as SVGAGI (reference sequence). Trimming stripped 7 bases from V and 0 bases from J, with 16 bases between. This CDR3 spans 15 amino acids. CDR3 DNA: TGTGCCAGCACCCACGGGACACAGAGCTCCTACGAGCAGTACTTC. It translates to CASTHGTQSSYEQYF.

V usage is TRBV5-4 and J usage is TRBJ2-5, with 13 positions matching TRBD2. Germline CDR1 reads SGHNT; CDR2 reads YYREEE (reference sequence). CDR3 length equals 14 residues. V lost 3 bases, J lost 4 bases, and 0 bases stayed unmatched. Here the CDR3 reads CASSWTSGRETQYF. The CDR3 DNA reads as TGTGCCAGCAGCTGGACTAGCGGGAGAGAGACCCAGTACTTC.

The J gene is TRBJ2-1, the V gene TRBV6-4; 9 bases map to TRBD1. The J segment lost 9 bases and the V segment lost 6 bases, leaving 9 bases of the junction unmatched. Germline V gene lookup returns CDR1 MRHNA and CDR2 SNTAGT. The CDR3 runs to 14 residues. CDR3 in DNA: TGTGCCAGCAGCCGGGACAGGGCCTTCGGTGAGCAGTTCTTC. This codes for CASSRDRAFGEQFF.

This clone came up a few times. The V gene is TRBV5-1, the J gene TRBJ1-2; TRBD1 agrees at 12 bases. With V trimmed by 3 bases and J by 3 bases, 6 bases remained unmatched. CDR3 length: 16 amino acids. CDR1 SGHRS and CDR2 YFSETQ come from the germline V gene. The CDR3: CASSSRDRGRDYGYTF. In nucleotides, the CDR3 is TGCGCCAGCAGCTCCCGGGACAGGGGGCGCGACTATGGCTACACCTTC.

Only a few counts were recorded for this clone. The germline gene is not matched at one end of the junction; a read error may be the cause. This specimen includes other DNA sequences encoding the same CDR3. The chain has TRBV11-2 and TRBJ2-5; D not certain. Germline V lookup: CDR1 SGHAT, CDR2 FQNNGV. This CDR3 has 16 amino acids. CDR3 nucleotides: TGTGCCAGCAGCTTAGGCACCAGCCCAGGTCAAGAGGCCCAGTACTTC. It is translated as CASSLGTSPGQEAQYF.

The J gene is TRBJ2-1, the V gene TRBV5-6; D perhaps matches TRBD2 (6 bases). V gave up 3 bases and J gave up 0 bases, with 13 bases separating them. This CDR3 spans 16 amino acids. From germline, CDR1 is SGHDT and CDR2 YYEEEE. This CDR3 reads CASSSGGSRSYNEQFF. CDR3 in DNA: TGTGCCAGCAGCTCAGGAGGGAGTCGCTCCTACAATGAGCAGTTCTTC.

The rearrangement links TRBV10-3 to TRBJ1-1; D may be TRBD1 (5 bases). Per the germline V gene, CDR1 is ENHRY and CDR2 is SYGVKD. CDR3 length equals 14 residues. The V end was cut by 7 bases, the J end by 11 bases, with 23 bases between. The CDR3 protein is CAITQSYQGKGAFF. In DNA, the CDR3 is TGTGCCATCACTCAGTCCTACCAGGGAAAGGGGGCTTTCTTT.

This clone is medium-sized in the sample. The chain couples TRBV30 to TRBJ1-1; D is uncertain. Germline assignment: CDR1 GTSNPN and CDR2 SVGIG (reference sequence). The V end was cut by 2 bases, the J end by 1 base, with 8 bases between. The CDR3 is made up of 13 amino acids. In DNA, the CDR3 is TGTGCCTGGAGTCGTAATAGGAACACTGAAGCTTTCTTT. It yields the protein CAWSRNRNTEAFF. The full variable domain, in which reference TRBV30 and TRBJ1-1 provide the parts outside the CDR3, is SQTIHQWPATLVQPVGSPLSLECTVEGTSNPNLYWYRQAAGRGLQLLFYSVGIGQISSEVPQNLSASRPQDRQFILSSKKLLLSDSGFYLCAWSRNRNTEAFFGQGTRLTVV.

This clone has a single count. Given a much more abundant clone one base away, this may be a read error. Other DNA variants within this sample encode the same CDR3. The chain carries TRBV7-6 and TRBJ2-2, with 7 nucleotides matching TRBD2. CDR1 is SGHVS and CDR2 is FNYEAQ in the germline V gene. CDR3 length equals 15 residues. CDR3 nucleotides: TGTGCTAGCAGCTTAGGACTAGATCGAACCGGGGAGCTGTTTTTT. Translating it yields CASSLGLDRTGELFF. Full variable domain (rest looked up from reference TRBV7-6 and TRBJ2-2): GAGVSQSPRYKVTKRGQDVALRCDPISGHVSLYWYRQALGQGPEFLTYFNYEAQQDKSGLPNDRFSAERPEGSISTLTIQRTEQRDSAMYRCASSLGLDRTGELFFGEGSRLTVL.

This clone is deemed medium-sized (0.01 to 0.1%). The chain is built from TRBV29-1 and TRBJ2-1, with a tentative D call TRBD2 (6 bases). The V gene's germline CDR1 is SQVTM and CDR2 ANQGSEA. The CDR3 is 12 amino acids. Deletions cut 6 bases from V and 6 bases from J, with 12 bases between. The CDR3 coding sequence is TGCAGCGTCTACCGGGACTTCAATGAGCAGTTCTTC. This translates into CSVYRDFNEQFF.

This clone was seen only once. The chain is built from TRBV2 and TRBJ2-5; D may be TRBD2 (6 bases). The end of the DNA aligns better with TRBJ2-7, so the J call may be wrong. Germline V CDR1 and CDR2: SNHLY, FYNNEI. The CDR3 totals 12 residues. In DNA form, the CDR3 reads TGTGCCAGCAGTTGGGGGGATTACGAGCAGTACTTC. Protein: CASSWGDYEQYF.

By share, this clone ranks as medium-sized. This chain joins TRBV5-5 and TRBJ1-1, with no clear D. Trimming took off 2 bases at V and 1 base at J, with 6 bases between the two ends. The CDR3 runs to 13 residues. From germline, CDR1 is SGHKS and CDR2 YYEKEE (reference sequence). The CDR3 loop reads CASSFSTNTEAFF. CDR3 bases: TGTGCCAGCAGCTTTTCCACGAACACTGAAGCTTTCTTT.

CDR3 loop: CASRLSRGLSYGYTF. The CDR3 DNA is TGTGCCAGCAGGTTATCTAGGGGGCTCTCCTATGGCTACACCTTC. This rearrangement joins TRBV6-5 to TRBJ1-2; 7 bases match TRBD1. In germline, CDR1 is MNHEY, CDR2 SVGAGI. This CDR3 spans 15 amino acids. The junction had 11 bases not matched to a gene; V was cut back by 6 bases and J by 4 bases.

This chain links TRBV7-2 with TRBJ1-1, with 7 bases fitting TRBD1. Losses at the gene ends were 5 bases for V and 11 bases for J; bases not matched to a gene: 8. The CDR3 is 12 residues long. From germline, CDR1 is SGHTA and CDR2 FQGNSA. DNA for the CDR3: TGTGCCAGCAGCGGCCGACAGGGCGGCGCTTTCTTT. Its translation is CASSGRQGGAFF.

There are a few counts of this clone. This sequence joins TRBV7-2 and TRBJ1-5; TRBD1 might be the D (5 bases). Germline loops: CDR1 SGHTA, CDR2 FQGNSA. The CDR3 is 13 residues long. V was shortened by 5 bases and J by 4 bases, with 9 bases between the two germline ends. The CDR3: CASSAGPNQPQHF. The CDR3 bases are TGTGCCAGCAGCGCGGGACCAAATCAGCCCCAGCATTTT.

The genes are TRBV5-4 and TRBJ2-7; D not resolved. Germline V gene lookup returns CDR1 SGHNT and CDR2 YYREEE (reference sequence). The CDR3 spans 15 residues. V lost 0 bases and J 1 base, leaving 11 bases between the germline ends. CDR3 amino acids: CASSLVGSASYEQYF. The CDR3 region has the DNA TGTGCCAGCAGCTTGGTCGGTTCAGCTTCCTACGAGCAGTACTTC.

The CDR3 loop reads CASSEALWDRGSGYTF. DNA of the CDR3: TGTGCCAGCAGTGAAGCGCTATGGGACAGGGGAAGTGGCTACACCTTC. The chain carries TRBV6-1 and TRBJ1-2, with TRBD1 matching over 10 bases. The CDR3 runs to 16 residues. Germline CDR1 reads MNHNS; CDR2 reads SASEGT. J gave up 7 bases and V 0 bases, and 8 bases lay outside the gene matches.